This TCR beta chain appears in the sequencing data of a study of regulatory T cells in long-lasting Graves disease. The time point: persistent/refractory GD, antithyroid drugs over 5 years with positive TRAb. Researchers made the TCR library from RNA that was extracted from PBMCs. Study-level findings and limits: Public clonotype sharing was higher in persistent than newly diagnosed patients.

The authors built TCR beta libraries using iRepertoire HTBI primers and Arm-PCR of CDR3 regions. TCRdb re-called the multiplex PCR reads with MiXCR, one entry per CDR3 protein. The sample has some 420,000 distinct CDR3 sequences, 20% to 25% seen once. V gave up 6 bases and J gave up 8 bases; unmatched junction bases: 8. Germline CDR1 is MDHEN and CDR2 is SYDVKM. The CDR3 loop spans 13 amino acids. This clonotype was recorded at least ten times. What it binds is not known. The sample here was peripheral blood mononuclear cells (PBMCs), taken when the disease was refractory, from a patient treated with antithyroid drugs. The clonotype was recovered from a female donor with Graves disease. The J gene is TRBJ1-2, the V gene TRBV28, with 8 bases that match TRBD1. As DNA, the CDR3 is TGTGCCAGCAGGCTTCAGGGGGCAATAGGCTACACCTTC. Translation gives CASRLQGAIGYTF.